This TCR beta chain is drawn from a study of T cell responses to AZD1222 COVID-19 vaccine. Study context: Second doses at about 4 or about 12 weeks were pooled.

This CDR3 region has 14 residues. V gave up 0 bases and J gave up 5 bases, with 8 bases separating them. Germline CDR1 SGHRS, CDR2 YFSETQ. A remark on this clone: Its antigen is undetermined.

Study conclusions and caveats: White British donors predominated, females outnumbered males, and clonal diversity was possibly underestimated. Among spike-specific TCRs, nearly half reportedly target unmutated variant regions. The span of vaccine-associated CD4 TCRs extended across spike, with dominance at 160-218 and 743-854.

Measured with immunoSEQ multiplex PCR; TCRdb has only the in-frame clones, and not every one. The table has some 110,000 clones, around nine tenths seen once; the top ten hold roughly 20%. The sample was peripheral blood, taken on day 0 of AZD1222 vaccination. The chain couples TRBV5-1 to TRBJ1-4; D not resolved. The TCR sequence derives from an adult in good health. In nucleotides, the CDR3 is TGCGCCAGCAGCTTGGAAGGACGGAATGAAAAACTGTTTTTT. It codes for CASSLEGRNEKLFF.